These 11 T cell receptor beta chains were sequenced from one sample in a study of blood T cell repertoires in COVID-19. Assay: immunoSEQ multiplex PCR; the TCRdb copy retains only in-frame clones and omits some. Of about 250,000 clones in the sample, 85% were seen once. Source material: PBMCs or T cells enriched from blood (not recorded which). All receptors come from a woman aged 45-65 years with acute COVID-19.

This rearrangement joins TRBV27 to TRBJ2-7; tentatively, D is TRBD1 (6 bases). Germline-derived CDR1 and CDR2 are MNHEY and SMNVEV (reference sequence). With 2 bases removed from V and 0 bases from J, the gap between germline ends came to 8 bases. The CDR3 loop spans 14 amino acids. The CDR3 is CASSLVGGSYEQYF. DNA of the CDR3: TGTGCCAGCAGTTTAGTAGGGGGCTCCTACGAGCAGTACTTC.

This clone has just a few counts. The chain is built from TRBV29-1 and TRBJ1-1; D gene ambiguous. The CDR3 consists of 12 residues. V lost 4 bases to trimming and J lost 4 bases, with 10 bases between them. Germline values: CDR1 SQVTM, CDR2 ANQGSEA. Here the CDR3 DNA reads TGCAGCGTTGGGGGAGGAGGCACTGAAGCTTTCTTT. Translating gives CSVGGGGTEAFF.

The V gene is TRBV10-3, the J gene TRBJ1-2; D is unresolved. CDR1 is ENHRY and CDR2 is SYGVKD in the germline V gene. The CDR3 covers 12 residues. Trimming removed 11 bases at V and 0 bases at J, with 10 bases between. Here the CDR3 DNA reads TGTGCCGCTACTAAATCTAACTATGGCTACACCTTC. Its translation is CAATKSNYGYTF.

Only a few counts were recorded for this clone. The chain employs TRBV3-1 (or the pseudogene TRBV3-2) and TRBJ1-2; 7 bases are shared with TRBD1. Trimming removed 3 bases from V and 4 bases from J; junction bases left unmatched: 5. Germline V gene lookup returns CDR1 LGHDT and CDR2 YNNKEL (reference sequence). This CDR3 comprises 14 residues. CDR3 sequence reads: CASSHSGTVYGYTF. In DNA, the CDR3 is TGTGCCAGCAGCCATTCCGGGACAGTCTATGGCTACACCTTC.

The J gene is TRBJ1-5, the V gene TRBV7-8; 7 nucleotides line up with TRBD1. Germline trimming cut 2 bases from V and 2 bases from J; bases unmatched to any gene: 6. CDR1 and CDR2 (germline): SGHVS, FQNEAQ. This CDR3 has 16 residues. The CDR3 region is CASSLSNRGGNQPQHF. The CDR3 coding sequence is TGTGCCAGCAGCTTAAGTAACAGGGGCGGCAATCAGCCCCAGCATTTT.

The chain links TRBV7-2 to TRBJ1-2; 7 positions match TRBD1. With 5 bases clipped from V and 7 bases from J, the junction kept 16 bases outside the gene matches. The CDR3 is 16 amino acids. Germline CDR1 and CDR2: SGHTA and FQGNSA. The CDR3 DNA reads TGTGCCAGCAGCGCTCGGGACAGTCCTAGCACTTCTGGCTACACCTTC. Protein product: CASSARDSPSTSGYTF.

The chain joins TRBV7-2 to TRBJ1-1; D ambiguous. CDR3 length equals 15 residues. Deletions cut 2 bases from V and 6 bases from J, with 16 bases between. The V gene's germline CDR1 is SGHTA and CDR2 FQGNSA. In nucleotides, the CDR3 is TGTGCCAGCAGCTTAAATTTTCCGGGGATGGCTGAAGCTTTCTTT. It translates to CASSLNFPGMAEAFF.

This chain connects TRBV7-8 to TRBJ1-2, with D tentatively TRBD1 (6 bases). The CDR3 has 14 residues. Germline CDR1 and CDR2: SGHVS and FQNEAQ. Trimming pared 1 base from V and 8 bases from J, leaving 14 bases between. The CDR3 reads CASSLGGGDGGYTF. The CDR3 nucleotides read TGTGCCAGCAGCTTAGGAGGGGGAGACGGAGGCTACACCTTC.

CDR3 in DNA: TGCGCCAGCAGCGGCCGGGACAGCCAGAACTATGGCTACACCTTC. The encoded protein is CASSGRDSQNYGYTF. The rearrangement uses TRBV4-3 and TRBJ1-2, with 7 bases identical to TRBD1. In germline, CDR1 is LGHNA, CDR2 YSLEER. The V segment lost 5 bases and the J segment 2 bases; nucleotides outside the gene matches: 8. This CDR3 is built from 15 residues.

This rearrangement joins TRBV9 to TRBJ2-7, with TRBD2 matching over 10 bases. The CDR3 contains 14 residues. From germline, CDR1 is SGDLS and CDR2 YYNGEE. The trim removed 4 bases at V and 2 bases at J, leaving 3 bases unmatched. Here the CDR3 DNA reads TGTGCCAGCAGCCTCAGCGGGGGGGCCTACGAGCAGTACTTC. It translates to CASSLSGGAYEQYF.

The chain combines TRBV14 with TRBJ2-1; D perhaps matches TRBD1 (5 bases). Trimming left V 4 bases short and J 2 bases short, with 15 bases between. This CDR3 is 16 amino acids long. The germline V gene encodes CDR1 SGHDN and CDR2 FVKESK. CDR3 residues: CASSPLKDTTYNEQFF. As DNA, the CDR3 is TGTGCCAGCAGCCCTCTTAAGGACACTACCTACAATGAGCAGTTCTTC.